These 25 T cell receptor beta chains share one sample of origin, sequenced in a study of identical twins. TCRdb passed the 5' RACE reads through MiXCR, listing each CDR3 protein once. The sample includes 400,000 to 550,000 distinct CDR3 sequences, approximately 24% of them seen just once. This same sample was also part of a study on T cells expressing NK-cell markers.

The sequenced material came from CD4+ T cells sorted from blood. The source is a woman younger than 35 in good health.

The rearrangement joins TRBV10-3 to TRBJ2-1; 8 positions agree with TRBD2. CDR1 and CDR2 from the germline V gene are ENHRY and SYGVKD. The CDR3 spans 12 residues. In DNA form, the CDR3 reads TGTGTGAGCGGGAGCTCCTACAATGAGCAGTTCTTC. Residues: CVSGSSYNEQFF.

This chain joins TRBV7-2 and TRBJ1-4; TRBD1 matches 9 bases. The J segment lost 10 bases and the V segment lost 5 bases, leaving 8 bases of the junction unmatched. The CDR3 consists of 14 residues. Per the germline V gene, CDR1 is SGHTA and CDR2 is FQGNSA. CDR3 sequence (DNA): TGTGCCAGCAGCCGCGGGACAGGGCGCTCAAAACTGTTTTTT. Protein sequence: CASSRGTGRSKLFF.

In this sample, this clonotype turned up a few times. The CDR3 nucleotides read TGTGCCATCCAGCGATCGGCGGGGGGAACTGGAGAGCAGTACTTC. This encodes CAIQRSAGGTGEQYF. V and J are TRBV10-3 and TRBJ2-7; TRBD2 matches at 8 bases. This CDR3 contains 15 residues. V shed 8 bases, J shed 7 bases, and the junction held 16 bases outside the gene matches. The germline V gene has CDR1 ENHRY and CDR2 SYGVKD.

This clonotype has a count of ten or more. V usage is TRBV20-1 and J usage is TRBJ2-5; D tentatively fits TRBD1 or TRBD2 (5 bases each). The CDR3 consists of 12 residues. Germline values: CDR1 DFQATT, CDR2 SNEGSKA (reference sequence). The CDR3 DNA follows: TGCACCGCGGCCGGGACCCAAGAGACCCAGTACTTC. This translates into CTAAGTQETQYF.

The rearrangement joins TRBV20-1 to TRBJ2-3, with D maybe TRBD2 (6 bases). The CDR3 runs to 15 residues. V lost 5 bases, J lost 2 bases, and 17 bases lay in between. Germline CDR1 reads DFQATT; CDR2 reads SNEGSKA (reference sequence). The CDR3 loop reads CSAVRGGGNTDTQYF. DNA of the CDR3: TGCAGTGCTGTACGGGGCGGAGGGAACACAGATACGCAGTATTTT.

The J gene is TRBJ2-2, the V gene TRBV20-1, with a possible D match to TRBD1 (6 bases). Germline lookup yields CDR1 DFQATT and CDR2 SNEGSKA (reference sequence). The CDR3 is made up of 16 amino acids. Trimming removed 5 bases from V and 4 bases from J, with 20 bases in between. CDR3 nucleotide sequence: TGCAGTGCTCTATACAGGGTTGGGCACGGCACCGGGGAGCTGTTTTTT. It is translated as CSALYRVGHGTGELFF.

J is TRBJ1-1 and V is TRBV29-1; D is perhaps TRBD1 (5 bases). This CDR3 is built from 13 residues. The V end lost 7 bases, the J end lost 2 bases, and 14 bases lay between the germline ends. Germline V CDR1 and CDR2: SQVTM, ANQGSEA. The CDR3 coding sequence is TGCAGCGCATCACAGGAGATAAACACTGAAGCTTTCTTT. Its translation: CSASQEINTEAFF. Drawing the rest from reference TRBV29-1 and TRBJ1-1, the complete variable domain is SAVISQKPSRDICQRGTSLTIQCQVDSQVTMMFWYRQQPGQSLTLIATANQGSEATYESGFVIDKFPISRPNLTFSTLTVSNMSPEDSSIYLCSASQEINTEAFFGQGTRLTVV.

This clonotype appeared a few times. V is TRBV10-3 and J is TRBJ1-2; TRBD1 is a possible D gene (5 bases). Germline assignment: CDR1 ENHRY and CDR2 SYGVKD. This CDR3 region has 15 residues. The V end was cut by 2 bases, the J end by 5 bases, with 15 bases between. The CDR3 loop reads CAISERPGTEYGYTF. The CDR3, as DNA: TGTGCCATCAGTGAGCGTCCTGGGACGGAGTATGGCTACACCTTC.

CDR3 in amino acids: CAISLRDSYEQYF. The CDR3 DNA reads TGTGCCATCAGTCTCCGGGACAGCTACGAGCAGTACTTC. The V and J genes are TRBV10-3 and TRBJ2-7; TRBD1 agrees at 7 bases. The CDR3 loop spans 13 amino acids. V lost 5 bases, J lost 3 bases, and 4 bases stayed unmatched. Germline CDR1 reads ENHRY; CDR2 reads SYGVKD.

In its sample, this clonotype was seen a few times. The CDR3 loop reads CASSETRGSYNEQFF. The CDR3 nucleotides read TGTGCCAGCAGTGAAACGCGGGGATCCTACAATGAGCAGTTCTTC. The rearrangement joins TRBV6-1 to TRBJ2-1; tentatively, D is TRBD2 (6 bases). The CDR3 contains 15 residues. V was clipped by 2 bases and J by 1 base, with 9 bases between them. Germline CDR1 is MNHNS and CDR2 is SASEGT.

The chain couples TRBV5-1 to TRBJ2-5; 9 positions match TRBD2. This CDR3 is built from 15 residues. Per the germline V gene, CDR1 is SGHRS and CDR2 is YFSETQ. J lost 2 bases, V lost 2 bases, and 4 bases had no gene match. DNA of the CDR3: TGCGCCAGCAGCTTAACTCTAGCGGGACAAGAGACCCAGTACTTC. It encodes CASSLTLAGQETQYF.

The table lists this clonotype with a few counts. V is TRBV20-1 and J is TRBJ2-5; D remains ambiguous. CDR1 DFQATT and CDR2 SNEGSKA come from the germline V gene (reference sequence). This CDR3 contains 11 residues. Trimming shortened V by 7 bases and J by 4 bases, and 10 bases separated the two germline ends. The CDR3 nucleotides read TGCAGTGGGACGATGGGAGAGACCCAGTACTTC. As protein: CSGTMGETQYF.

This clonotype was detected only a few times. The chain employs TRBV20-1 and TRBJ2-3, with 12 bases identical to TRBD2. CDR1 is DFQATT, CDR2 SNEGSKA, per germline (reference sequence). The length of the CDR3 is 15 residues. V trimming: 3 bases; J trimming: 6 bases; junction bases outside the gene matches: 7. The CDR3 DNA reads TGCAGTGCTAGCGCTAGCGGGGGGGCATGGGATACGCAGTATTTT. Translation gives CSASASGGAWDTQYF.

The DNA for the CDR3 is TGTGCCAGCAGCCAAGGGACAGCTCTTAACTATGGCTACACCTTC. Translated: CASSQGTALNYGYTF. The gene calls are TRBV14 and TRBJ1-2; D may be TRBD1 (6 bases). The CDR3 covers 15 residues. The germline CDR1 and CDR2 sequences are SGHDN and FVKESK. V lost 1 base, J lost 1 base, and 10 bases lay in between.

This clonotype has just a few counts. The CDR3 is CSARALSGNTDTQYF. Written as DNA, the CDR3 is TGCAGTGCTAGAGCCCTTAGCGGGAACACAGATACGCAGTATTTT. This rearrangement joins TRBV20-1 to TRBJ2-3; TRBD2 matches 8 bases. CDR1 and CDR2 (germline): DFQATT, SNEGSKA (reference sequence). The trim removed 1 base at V and 2 bases at J, leaving 5 bases unmatched. The CDR3 runs 15 residues.

The chain couples TRBV5-1 to TRBJ2-5, with D possibly matching TRBD2 (5 bases). The CDR3 is 15 amino acids. CDR1 and CDR2 (germline): SGHRS, YFSETQ. V was pared by 4 bases and J by 0 bases, with 13 bases between. Written as DNA, the CDR3 is TGCGCCAGCAGCGGATCCCTAGCAAACCAAGAGACCCAGTACTTC. It encodes CASSGSLANQETQYF.

V gene TRBV27 combines with J gene TRBJ2-1; 8 nucleotides agree with TRBD1. V was clipped by 6 bases and J by 7 bases; unmatched bases: 14. The CDR3 has 16 amino acids. CDR1 MNHEY and CDR2 SMNVEV come from the germline V gene (reference sequence). The CDR3 reads CASSHPRTGQINEQFF. In nucleotides, the CDR3 is TGTGCCAGCAGCCACCCCCGGACAGGGCAAATAAATGAGCAGTTCTTC.

This clonotype has more than one count but fewer than ten. This rearrangement joins TRBV7-2 to TRBJ2-2; the D is unclear. The CDR3 contains 14 residues. Between the trimmed V and J ends, which lost 2 bases and 7 bases, there was a span of 11 bases. Germline CDR1 reads SGHTA; CDR2 reads FQGNSA. The CDR3 loop reads CASSLWVEGGELFF. CDR3 DNA sequence: TGTGCCAGCAGCTTATGGGTGGAAGGCGGGGAGCTGTTTTTT.

The gene calls are TRBV20-1 and TRBJ2-1, with unresolved D. CDR3 length equals 12 residues. Germline CDR1 DFQATT, CDR2 SNEGSKA (reference sequence). Between the trimmed V and J ends, which lost 2 bases and 7 bases, there was a span of 9 bases. The CDR3 loop reads CSARSRLNEQFF. The CDR3 nucleotides are TGCAGTGCTAGAAGCCGGCTTAATGAGCAGTTCTTC.

This clonotype has more than one count but fewer than ten. The chain has TRBV27 and TRBJ2-6; D is unresolved. V lost 7 bases and J 0 bases, leaving 7 bases between the germline ends. The germline V gene has CDR1 MNHEY and CDR2 SMNVEV (reference sequence). The CDR3 is made up of 14 amino acids. The CDR3 loop is CASTPTSGANVLTF. In DNA form, the CDR3 reads TGTGCCAGCACCCCGACCTCTGGGGCCAACGTCCTGACTTTC.

The sample holds a few counts of this clonotype. The chain recombines TRBV20-1 with TRBJ2-1, with 9 bases identical to TRBD2. Unmatched junction bases numbered 5, after V lost 6 bases and J lost 5 bases. CDR1 DFQATT and CDR2 SNEGSKA come from the germline V gene (reference sequence). The CDR3 extends over 13 amino acids. For the CDR3, the DNA is TGCAGTGCGGCCGGGACTAGCAACAATGAGCAGTTCTTC. Residues: CSAAGTSNNEQFF.

The genes are TRBV20-1 and TRBJ2-1; 8 nucleotides align to TRBD2. Germline V gene lookup returns CDR1 DFQATT and CDR2 SNEGSKA (reference sequence). The CDR3 spans 15 residues. V trimming: 2 bases; J trimming: 7 bases; junction bases outside the gene matches: 10. CDR3 nucleotides: TGCAGTGCTAGAAATAGCGGGAAGGCCCCAAATGAGCAGTTCTTC. Translated: CSARNSGKAPNEQFF.

This clonotype turned up a few times. The chain joins TRBV5-1 to TRBJ1-1; D unresolved. Germline V gives CDR1 SGHRS, CDR2 YFSETQ. The CDR3 spans 14 residues. V was trimmed by 3 bases and J by 0 bases, leaving 9 bases between them. CDR3 region: CASSSFGMNTEAFF. For the CDR3, the DNA is TGCGCCAGCAGCTCGTTTGGGATGAACACTGAAGCTTTCTTT.

V and J are TRBV7-3 and TRBJ2-1, with 8 bases identical to TRBD2. Germline loops: CDR1 SGHTA, CDR2 FQGTGA. The CDR3 runs to 16 residues. V trimming: 5 bases; J trimming: 2 bases; junction bases outside the gene matches: 8. CDR3 coding DNA: TGTGCCAGCAGCCCCCAAAGGACTAGCCCCTACAATGAGCAGTTCTTC. It encodes CASSPQRTSPYNEQFF. The complete variable domain, with remaining parts taken from reference TRBV7-3 and TRBJ2-1, reads GAGVSQTPSNKVTEKGKYVELRCDPISGHTALYWYRQSLGQGPEFLIYFQGTGAADDSGLPNDRFFAVRPEGSVSTLKIQRTERGDSAVYLCASSPQRTSPYNEQFFGPGTRLTVL.

The J gene is TRBJ2-3, the V gene TRBV5-1; maybe TRBD1 (5 bases). The CDR3 spans 14 residues. From germline, CDR1 is SGHRS and CDR2 YFSETQ. V was cut by 1 base and J by 5 bases, with 11 bases left in between. The CDR3 DNA reads TGCGCCAGCAGCTTGCCCGACAGACGAGATACGCAGTATTTT. It codes for CASSLPDRRDTQYF. Complete variable domain (other parts from reference TRBV5-1 and TRBJ2-3): KAGVTQTPRYLIKTRGQQVTLSCSPISGHRSVSWYQQTPGQGLQFLFEYFSETQRNKGNFPGRFSGRQFSNSRSEMNVSTLELGDSALYLCASSLPDRRDTQYFGPGTRLTVL.